What follows describes a single T cell receptor beta chain. Germline V gene data show CDR1 as SEHNR and CDR2 as FQNEAQ (reference sequence). J lost 3 bases, V lost 1 base, and 1 base had no gene match. The CDR3 length is 15 residues. Reverse transcription of all isolated RNA meant that expressed TCRB transcripts were sequenced. Profiled with immunoSEQ multiplex PCR; TCRdb holds only in-frame clones, not every one. Among under 400,000 clones listed, 14% were seen once. The data were obtained in a study of beta chain features in type 1 diabetes. The clonotype originates from a man younger than 40 in good health. The source material was central memory CD4+ T cells from blood. This chain links TRBV7-9 with TRBJ2-1; 9 nucleotides line up with TRBD2. CDR3 DNA: TGTGCCAGCAGCTTAGAACTAGCGGGCTACAATGAGCAGTTCTTC. It yields the protein CASSLELAGYNEQFF. Drawing the rest from reference TRBV7-9 and TRBJ2-1, the complete variable domain is DTGVSQNPRHKITKRGQNVTFRCDPISEHNRLYWYRQTLGQGPEFLTYFQNEAQLEKSRLLSDRFSAERPKGSFSTLEIQRTEQGDSAMYLCASSLELAGYNEQFFGPGTRLTVL.